These T cell receptor beta chains were read from a single sample in a study of cytomegalovirus exposure and HLA in healthy donors. Repertoires were generated with immunoSEQ multiplex PCR, while TCRdb's copy carries only in-frame clones and drops some. The table records tens of thousands of clones, about 87% of them present only once. The sample taken for sequencing was PBMCs. Receptor source: a young man in good health and CMV-seronegative. The CDR3 runs from the conserved cysteine through the conserved F or W. The D gene is left open where the match is weak. For some rows the clone size is stated as once, few or many, or as a class when expanded; others skip it.

d_call: TRBD1
clone_size: .
j_call: TRBJ1-1
v_call: TRBV7-9
cdr3_aa: CASSRGQGFEAFF
cdr3_nt: TGTGCCAGCAGCCGGGGACAGGGCTTTGAAGCTTTCTTT

d_call: TRBD1
clone_size: .
j_call: TRBJ2-7
v_call: TRBV7-2
cdr3_aa: CASSLTAGTGGNEQYF
cdr3_nt: TGTGCCAGCAGCTTAACCGCCGGGACAGGGGGCAACGAGCAGTACTTC

d_call: .
clone_size: .
j_call: TRBJ2-4
v_call: TRBV7-8
cdr3_aa: CASSFYRTEDPRNIQYF
cdr3_nt: TGTGCCAGCAGCTTCTACAGGACAGAAGACCCTCGGAACATTCAGTACTTC

d_call: .
clone_size: .
j_call: TRBJ2-3
v_call: TRBV28
cdr3_aa: CASNLQGAGDTQYF
cdr3_nt: TGTGCCAGCAACCTACAGGGAGCCGGAGATACGCAGTATTTT

d_call: .
clone_size: once
j_call: TRBJ2-3
v_call: TRBV5-4
cdr3_aa: CASSTAPPDTQYF
cdr3_nt: TGTGCCAGCAGTACTGCCCCTCCAGATACGCAGTATTTT

d_call: TRBD1
clone_size: .
j_call: TRBJ1-2
v_call: TRBV19
cdr3_aa: CATGQDYGYTF
cdr3_nt: TGTGCCACAGGACAGGACTATGGCTACACCTTC

d_call: .
clone_size: .
j_call: TRBJ1-3
v_call: TRBV28
cdr3_aa: CASSSLMGAGNTIYF
cdr3_nt: TGTGCCAGCAGTTCCCTAATGGGCGCCGGAAACACCATATATTTT

d_call: TRBD1
clone_size: .
j_call: TRBJ2-5
v_call: TRBV5-6
cdr3_aa: CASSSGTGGRTQYF
cdr3_nt: TGTGCCAGCAGCTCGGGGACAGGGGGAAGGACCCAGTACTTC

d_call: TRBD2
clone_size: .
j_call: TRBJ2-7
v_call: TRBV7-9
cdr3_aa: CASSLSSGRASEQYF
cdr3_nt: TGTGCCAGCAGCTTATCTAGCGGGAGGGCCAGCGAGCAGTACTTC

d_call: .
clone_size: .
j_call: TRBJ2-7
v_call: TRBV7-9
cdr3_aa: CASSSLNEQYF
cdr3_nt: TGTGCCAGCAGCTCCCTAAACGAGCAGTACTTC

d_call: .
clone_size: .
j_call: TRBJ2-5
v_call: TRBV4-3
cdr3_aa: CASSRTVQETQYF
cdr3_nt: TGCGCCAGCAGCCGGACAGTTCAAGAGACCCAGTACTTC

d_call: .
clone_size: .
j_call: TRBJ1-2
v_call: TRBV9
cdr3_aa: CASSAEGGGYGYTF
cdr3_nt: TGTGCCAGCAGCGCGGAAGGGGGGGGCTATGGCTACACCTTC

d_call: .
clone_size: .
j_call: TRBJ2-3
v_call: TRBV9
cdr3_aa: CASSVISSGTDTQYF
cdr3_nt: TGTGCCAGCAGCGTAATATCCAGCGGCACAGATACGCAGTATTTT

d_call: .
clone_size: once
j_call: TRBJ2-7
v_call: TRBV7-9
cdr3_aa: CASSLASSRDTVYEQYF
cdr3_nt: TGTGCCAGCAGCTTAGCCTCTAGCCGGGACACAGTCTACGAGCAGTACTTC

d_call: .
clone_size: .
j_call: TRBJ2-2
v_call: TRBV28
cdr3_aa: CASSSRTGELFF
cdr3_nt: TGTGCCAGCAGTAGCAGGACCGGGGAGCTGTTTTTT

d_call: .
clone_size: once
j_call: TRBJ2-7
v_call: TRBV19
cdr3_aa: CASSITGPSYEQYF
cdr3_nt: TGTGCCAGTAGTATTACGGGTCCATCCTACGAGCAGTACTTC

d_call: .
clone_size: once
j_call: TRBJ1-1
v_call: TRBV6-5
cdr3_aa: CASLSRNTEAFF
cdr3_nt: TGTGCCAGCTTGAGTAGGAACACTGAAGCTTTCTTT

d_call: TRBD1
clone_size: .
j_call: TRBJ2-6
v_call: TRBV4-2
cdr3_aa: CASSQFWTGGVSGANVLTF
cdr3_nt: TGTGCCAGCAGCCAATTCTGGACAGGGGGGGTCTCTGGGGCCAACGTCCTGACTTTC

d_call: TRBD1
clone_size: .
j_call: TRBJ2-5
v_call: TRBV7-9
cdr3_aa: CATDRGRETQYF
cdr3_nt: TGTGCCACGGACAGGGGGCGAGAGACCCAGTACTTC

d_call: .
clone_size: once
j_call: TRBJ2-7
v_call: TRBV5-8
cdr3_aa: CASITRESYEQYF
cdr3_nt: TGTGCCAGCATTACAAGGGAGTCCTACGAGCAGTACTTC

d_call: .
clone_size: .
j_call: TRBJ2-7
v_call: TRBV27
cdr3_aa: CASSSGSARGREQYF
cdr3_nt: TGTGCCAGCAGTTCCGGTTCCGCAAGGGGTAGAGAGCAGTACTTC

d_call: TRBD2
clone_size: .
j_call: TRBJ2-1
v_call: TRBV11-1
cdr3_aa: CASSPSGRASVSYNEQFF
cdr3_nt: TGTGCCAGCAGCCCTAGCGGGAGGGCCTCTGTCTCCTACAATGAGCAGTTCTTC

d_call: TRBD2
clone_size: .
j_call: TRBJ2-3
v_call: TRBV27
cdr3_aa: CASRKLAGSTDTQYF
cdr3_nt: TGTGCCAGCAGAAAATTAGCGGGAAGCACAGATACGCAGTATTTT

d_call: TRBD2
clone_size: few
j_call: TRBJ2-1
v_call: TRBV6-1
cdr3_aa: CASSEAGLAGGIVDEQFF
cdr3_nt: TGTGCCAGCAGTGAAGCTGGGCTAGCGGGAGGCATAGTCGATGAGCAGTTCTTC

d_call: .
clone_size: .
j_call: TRBJ1-5
v_call: TRBV6-1
cdr3_aa: CASIQGGIHQPQHF
cdr3_nt: TGTGCCAGCATCCAGGGCGGAATTCATCAGCCCCAGCATTTT

d_call: .
clone_size: once
j_call: TRBJ1-1
v_call: TRBV6-5
cdr3_aa: CASSYRAGMNTEAFF
cdr3_nt: TGTGCCAGCAGTTACCGGGCAGGGATGAACACTGAAGCTTTCTTT

d_call: TRBD2
clone_size: .
j_call: TRBJ2-1
v_call: TRBV11-3
cdr3_aa: CASSQRLAGTNEQFF
cdr3_nt: TGTGCCAGCAGCCAGCGACTAGCGGGAACCAATGAGCAGTTCTTC

d_call: TRBD1
clone_size: once
j_call: TRBJ2-7
v_call: TRBV5-1
cdr3_aa: CASSAGQGAYEQYF
cdr3_nt: TGCGCCAGCAGCGCCGGACAGGGAGCCTACGAGCAGTACTTC

d_call: .
clone_size: once
j_call: TRBJ1-2
v_call: TRBV5-4
cdr3_aa: CASSLEGLRSNYGYTF
cdr3_nt: TGTGCCAGCAGCTTGGAGGGACTCCGATCTAACTATGGCTACACCTTC

d_call: TRBD1
clone_size: .
j_call: TRBJ2-7
v_call: TRBV5-6
cdr3_aa: CASSSETGVSYEQYF
cdr3_nt: TGTGCCAGCAGCTCTGAAACAGGGGTATCCTACGAGCAGTACTTC

d_call: TRBD1
clone_size: few
j_call: TRBJ1-2
v_call: TRBV14
cdr3_aa: CASSLWKTGTNYGYTF
cdr3_nt: TGTGCCAGCAGCCTTTGGAAGACAGGGACTAACTATGGCTACACCTTC

d_call: TRBD1
clone_size: .
j_call: TRBJ2-1
v_call: TRBV19
cdr3_aa: CASRRDSGGVRNEQFF
cdr3_nt: TGTGCCAGTCGACGCGATTCAGGGGGCGTGAGGAATGAGCAGTTCTTC

d_call: .
clone_size: .
j_call: TRBJ1-4
v_call: TRBV7-9
cdr3_aa: CASSLPTEAVGKLFF
cdr3_nt: TGTGCCAGCAGCCTACCGACAGAAGCAGTGGGCAAACTGTTTTTT

d_call: TRBD1
clone_size: once
j_call: TRBJ1-2
v_call: TRBV28
cdr3_aa: CASSFSGGFNYGYTF
cdr3_nt: TGTGCCAGCAGTTTTTCAGGGGGATTTAACTATGGCTACACCTTC

d_call: TRBD2
clone_size: .
j_call: TRBJ2-1
v_call: TRBV10-2
cdr3_aa: CASRLAAYDNEQFF
cdr3_nt: TGCGCCAGCAGGCTAGCGGCCTACGACAATGAGCAGTTCTTC

d_call: TRBD1
clone_size: once
j_call: TRBJ2-5
v_call: TRBV30
cdr3_aa: CAWRTGVWETQYF
cdr3_nt: TGTGCCTGGCGTACAGGGGTCTGGGAGACCCAGTACTTC

d_call: .
clone_size: .
j_call: TRBJ2-2
v_call: TRBV29-1
cdr3_aa: CSVKEATGELFF
cdr3_nt: TGCAGCGTTAAAGAGGCCACCGGGGAGCTGTTTTTT

d_call: .
clone_size: .
j_call: TRBJ2-1
v_call: TRBV5-5
cdr3_aa: CASSPQPAGLRVEQFF
cdr3_nt: TGTGCCAGCAGCCCTCAACCGGCAGGGTTGAGAGTTGAGCAGTTCTTC

d_call: .
clone_size: .
j_call: TRBJ2-7
v_call: TRBV7-9
cdr3_aa: CASSLGGGNLYEQYF
cdr3_nt: TGTGCCAGCAGCTTAGGTGGAGGGAACCTATACGAGCAGTACTTC

d_call: .
clone_size: .
j_call: TRBJ2-2
v_call: TRBV5-1
cdr3_aa: CASSSWGHLNTGELFF
cdr3_nt: TGCGCCAGCAGCTCCTGGGGCCATCTGAACACCGGGGAGCTGTTTTTT

d_call: TRBD2
clone_size: .
j_call: TRBJ2-1
v_call: TRBV5-6
cdr3_aa: CASSLRKTGTSNNNEQFF
cdr3_nt: TGTGCCAGCAGCTTACGGAAAACCGGGACTAGTAACAACAATGAGCAGTTCTTC

d_call: .
clone_size: .
j_call: TRBJ1-4
v_call: TRBV15
cdr3_aa: CATSRAGTSTNEKLFF
cdr3_nt: TGTGCCACCAGCAGAGCCGGGACTTCAACTAATGAAAAACTGTTTTTT

d_call: .
clone_size: .
j_call: TRBJ2-7
v_call: TRBV27
cdr3_aa: CASRPLAQSSYEQYF
cdr3_nt: TGTGCCAGCAGGCCTCTAGCGCAGAGCTCCTACGAGCAGTACTTC

d_call: .
clone_size: .
j_call: TRBJ1-6
v_call: TRBV5-5
cdr3_aa: CASSSRGLSPLHF
cdr3_nt: TGTGCCAGCAGCTCGCGGGGGTTATCACCCCTCCACTTT

d_call: TRBD1
clone_size: .
j_call: TRBJ1-5
v_call: TRBV27
cdr3_aa: CASRGTGTQPQHF
cdr3_nt: TGTGCCAGCAGGGGGACAGGGACTCAGCCCCAGCATTTT

d_call: TRBD2
clone_size: .
j_call: TRBJ2-3
v_call: TRBV7-9
cdr3_aa: CASSLAGRAEASGIRTQYF
cdr3_nt: TGTGCCAGCAGCTTAGCAGGCCGGGCGGAGGCTAGCGGGATTCGTACGCAGTATTTT

d_call: .
clone_size: few
j_call: TRBJ2-1
v_call: TRBV19
cdr3_aa: CASSRGRGKGNEQFF
cdr3_nt: TGTGCCAGTAGTAGAGGCAGGGGAAAGGGCAATGAGCAGTTCTTC

d_call: .
clone_size: once
j_call: TRBJ1-1
v_call: TRBV29-1
cdr3_aa: CSVGRRGRSGTEAFF
cdr3_nt: TGCAGCGTCGGGCGGCGGGGGCGCAGTGGCACTGAAGCTTTCTTT

d_call: .
clone_size: few
j_call: TRBJ2-1
v_call: TRBV20-1
cdr3_aa: CSEGQPNEQFF
cdr3_nt: TGCAGTGAAGGACAGCCCAATGAGCAGTTCTTC

d_call: TRBD1
clone_size: once
j_call: TRBJ2-3
v_call: TRBV5-6
cdr3_aa: CASSRTGGFADTQYF
cdr3_nt: TGTGCCAGCAGTAGGACAGGGGGCTTTGCAGATACGCAGTATTTT

d_call: TRBD2
clone_size: .
j_call: TRBJ2-7
v_call: TRBV6-6
cdr3_aa: CASSQRGRGSYEQYF
cdr3_nt: TGTGCCAGCAGCCAGCGGGGGAGGGGTTCCTACGAGCAGTACTTC